Following are 18 T cell receptor beta chains from one sample sequenced in a study of beta chain features in type 1 diabetes. Overall study results and limits: Across all four CD4+ subsets, people with type 1 diabetes showed modestly shorter TCRB CDR3s.

For these receptors, no antigen is known. Sequencing targeted expressed TCRB transcripts, as all isolated RNA had been reverse transcribed. Sequencing was performed with immunoSEQ multiplex PCR; in TCRdb, only in-frame clones are kept and a portion is missing. The data contain 300,000 to 350,000 clones, approximately 13% of them singletons. The source material was naive CD4+ T cells from blood. The receptors stem from a woman under 30 with type 1 diabetes.

The chain employs TRBV5-4 and TRBJ2-1; 8 bases are a match to TRBD2. Looked up from germline, CDR1 is SGHNT and CDR2 is YYREEE (reference sequence). The CDR3 has 15 amino acids. Germline trimming cut 2 bases from V and 4 bases from J; bases unmatched to any gene: 5. CDR3 nucleotides: TGTGCCAGCAGCTTAACGGGAGGGACGTACAATGAGCAGTTCTTC. Protein product: CASSLTGGTYNEQFF. Variable domain in full (rest from reference TRBV5-4 and TRBJ2-1): ETGVTQSPTHLIKTRGQQVTLRCSSQSGHNTVSWYQQALGQGPQFIFQYYREEENGRGNFPPRFSGLQFPNYSSELNVNALELDDSALYLCASSLTGGTYNEQFFGPGTRLTVL.

The genes are TRBV29-1 and TRBJ2-3, with 14 bases aligning to TRBD2. V was pared by 6 bases and J by 2 bases, with 4 bases of the junction left unmatched. Per germline, CDR1 SQVTM and CDR2 ANQGSEA. This CDR3 is built from 15 residues. CDR3 in amino acids: CSVGLAGGPTDTQYF. The CDR3 region has the DNA TGCAGCGTAGGACTAGCGGGAGGCCCCACAGATACGCAGTATTTT.

Only a few counts were recorded for this clone. V is TRBV5-5 and J is TRBJ1-1; maybe TRBD1 (5 bases). Trimming shortened V by 4 bases and J by 2 bases, and 18 bases separated the two germline ends. Germline V gene sequence: CDR1 SGHKS, CDR2 YYEKEE (reference sequence). The CDR3 has 16 amino acids. CDR3 sequence reads: CASSLLPGSVNTEAFF. The CDR3, as DNA: TGTGCCAGCAGCCTCCTGCCAGGGTCTGTAAACACTGAAGCTTTCTTT.

The V call is TRBV5-1, the J call TRBJ2-2; the match to TRBD1 covers 10 bases. V shed 7 bases, J shed 4 bases, and the junction held 7 bases outside the gene matches. The length of the CDR3 is 15 residues. CDR1 is SGHRS and CDR2 is YFSETQ in the germline V gene. The CDR3 is CASGRRDRGTGELFF. The CDR3 nucleotides read TGCGCCAGCGGACGTCGGGACAGGGGCACCGGGGAGCTGTTTTTT.

As to this clone: At the DNA level, this CDR3 is encoded by other sequences in the same sample as well. This rearrangement joins TRBV18 to TRBJ2-3; the D is unclear. The germline V and J ends were trimmed by 4 bases and 0 bases, with 5 bases remaining between them. The CDR3 length is 13 residues. CDR1 is KGHSH and CDR2 is LQKENI in the germline V gene. The CDR3 reads CASSLRSTDTQYF. The CDR3 DNA is TGTGCCAGCTCACTGAGGAGCACAGATACGCAGTATTTT.

This clone has just a few counts. The chain couples TRBV29-1 to TRBJ2-1; D might be TRBD1 (6 bases). The CDR3 totals 13 residues. V lost 6 bases, J lost 7 bases, and 16 bases lay in between. Germline assignment: CDR1 SQVTM and CDR2 ANQGSEA. The CDR3 reads CSVTRGPYNEQFF. Here the CDR3 DNA reads TGCAGCGTGACCAGGGGTCCGTATAATGAGCAGTTCTTC.

This sequence joins TRBV20-1 and TRBJ1-1; the match to TRBD1 covers 7 bases. The CDR3 totals 11 residues. The germline gives CDR1 DFQATT, CDR2 SNEGSKA (reference sequence). After removal of 2 bases from V and 13 bases from J, the junction contained 7 bases not matched to a gene. CDR3 sequence (DNA): TGCAGTGCTAGAAGGACAGGCCGTCATTTCTTT. The encoded protein is CSARRTGRHFF.

This clone turned up a few times. The chain has TRBV5-1 and TRBJ2-1, with 10 bases that match TRBD2. Germline CDR1 SGHRS, CDR2 YFSETQ. This CDR3 spans 15 amino acids. Unmatched junction bases numbered 6, after V lost 2 bases and J lost 7 bases. This CDR3 reads CASSFTSGISNEQFF. CDR3 coding DNA: TGCGCCAGCAGCTTTACTAGCGGGATTTCGAATGAGCAGTTCTTC.

The chain recombines TRBV25-1 with TRBJ2-3, with D perhaps TRBD2 (5 bases). With 7 bases removed from V and 1 base from J, the gap between germline ends came to 12 bases. The germline CDR1 and CDR2 sequences are MGHDK and SYGVNS. The CDR3 is 14 residues long. CDR3 coding DNA: TGTGCCAGCACGGACTTTGGGGGCACAGATACGCAGTATTTT. It codes for CASTDFGGTDTQYF.

In its sample, this clone was seen a few times. This chain joins TRBV29-1 and TRBJ2-7, with 8 bases aligning to TRBD2. The CDR3 is made up of 15 amino acids. Germline V gene data show CDR1 as SQVTM and CDR2 as ANQGSEA. Trimming at V came to 4 bases and at J to 2 bases, leaving 10 bases not matched to a gene. CDR3 in amino acids: CSVGYRLASAYEQYF. CDR3 nucleotides: TGCAGCGTTGGCTACAGACTAGCGTCCGCCTACGAGCAGTACTTC.

This rearrangement joins TRBV6-6 to TRBJ2-5; unclear D gene. The CDR3 extends over 11 amino acids. Trimming took off 6 bases at V and 1 base at J, with 3 bases between the two ends. Germline V gives CDR1 MNHNY, CDR2 SVGAGI (reference sequence). The DNA of the CDR3 is TGTGCCAGCAGCCTCCAAGAGACCCAGTACTTC. Translating gives CASSLQETQYF.

This clone was seen once. The CDR3, as DNA: TGTGCCAGCAGCTTAGATGGGACAAGTTACTACAATGAGCAGTTCTTC. The encoded protein is CASSLDGTSYYNEQFF. J is TRBJ2-1 and V is TRBV11-3; possibly TRBD1 for D (6 bases). The CDR3 consists of 16 residues. V lost 0 bases, J lost 3 bases, and 12 bases lay in between. Germline CDR1 reads SGHNT; CDR2 reads YENEEA.

V is TRBV18 and J is TRBJ1-1, with D unclear. The CDR3 is 15 residues long. CDR1 KGHSH and CDR2 LQKENI come from the germline V gene. V was trimmed by 3 bases and J by 11 bases, leaving 22 bases between them. In DNA, the CDR3 is TGTGCCAGCTCACCTAACGAAAAGGTCGGAACGCGGGCTTTCTTT. Its protein product is CASSPNEKVGTRAFF. Based on the CDR3 plus reference TRBV18 and TRBJ1-1, the full variable domain is NAGVMQNPRHLVRRRGQEARLRCSPMKGHSHVYWYRQLPEEGLKFMVYLQKENIIDESGMPKERFSAEFPKEGPSILRIQQVVRGDSAAYFCASSPNEKVGTRAFFGQGTRLTVV.

The chain recombines TRBV4-3 with TRBJ1-1; 10 bases are a match to TRBD1. Losses at the gene ends were 3 bases for V and 4 bases for J; bases not matched to a gene: 11. Germline V gene data show CDR1 as LGHNA and CDR2 as YSLEER. The CDR3 spans 17 residues. CDR3 sequence (DNA): TGCGCCAGCAGCCAGGACAGGGGGACCCCCCTGGGCACTGAAGCTTTCTTT. Encoded protein: CASSQDRGTPLGTEAFF.

This sequence joins TRBV7-2 and TRBJ2-1; D is ambiguous. V was trimmed by 4 bases and J by 0 bases, leaving 10 bases between them. The CDR3 is made up of 15 amino acids. Germline loops: CDR1 SGHTA, CDR2 FQGNSA. CDR3 amino acids: CASSSRLGSYNEQFF. In nucleotides, the CDR3 is TGTGCCAGCAGCTCACGACTTGGCTCCTACAATGAGCAGTTCTTC.

This chain connects TRBV11-2 to TRBJ2-3; D possibly corresponds to TRBD2 (6 bases). CDR1 SGHAT and CDR2 FQNNGV come from the germline V gene. V lost 3 bases and J lost 0, with 10 bases in between. This CDR3 comprises 15 residues. CDR3 in amino acids: CASSLVAGSTDTQYF. CDR3 nucleotide sequence: TGTGCCAGCAGCTTGGTGGCGGGAAGCACAGATACGCAGTATTTT.

This clone turned up a few times. The chain employs TRBV9 and TRBJ2-1; 9 bases align to TRBD1. There are 16 residues in the CDR3. The trim removed 4 bases at V and 0 bases at J, leaving 5 bases unmatched. Germline loops: CDR1 SGDLS, CDR2 YYNGEE. CDR3 sequence: CASSPGTGYSYNEQFF. CDR3 in DNA: TGTGCCAGCAGCCCGGGGACAGGGTACTCCTACAATGAGCAGTTCTTC.

CDR3 sequence (DNA): TGTGCCAGCAGTTCCCCTCTAGCGGGAGGGGTAGATACGCAGTATTTT. Protein product: CASSSPLAGGVDTQYF. This chain connects TRBV6-5 to TRBJ2-3, with TRBD2 matching 12 bases. Germline V lookup: CDR1 MNHEY, CDR2 SVGAGI. This CDR3 is 16 amino acids long. The V segment lost 4 bases and the J segment 5 bases; nucleotides outside the gene matches: 7.